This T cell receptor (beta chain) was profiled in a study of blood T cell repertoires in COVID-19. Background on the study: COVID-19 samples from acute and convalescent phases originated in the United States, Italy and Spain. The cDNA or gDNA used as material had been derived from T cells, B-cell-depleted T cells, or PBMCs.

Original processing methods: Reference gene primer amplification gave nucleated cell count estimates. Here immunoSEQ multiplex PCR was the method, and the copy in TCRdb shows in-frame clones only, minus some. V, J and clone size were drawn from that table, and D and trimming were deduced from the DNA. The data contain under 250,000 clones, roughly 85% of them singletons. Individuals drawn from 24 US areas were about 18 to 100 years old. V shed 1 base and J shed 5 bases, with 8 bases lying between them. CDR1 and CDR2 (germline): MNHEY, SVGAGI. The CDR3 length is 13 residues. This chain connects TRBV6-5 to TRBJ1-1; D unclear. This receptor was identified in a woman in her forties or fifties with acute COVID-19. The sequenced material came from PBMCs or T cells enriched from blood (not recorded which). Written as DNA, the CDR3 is TGTGCCAGCAGTTACTTCGAGGCTACTGAAGCTTTCTTT. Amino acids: CASSYFEATEAFF.